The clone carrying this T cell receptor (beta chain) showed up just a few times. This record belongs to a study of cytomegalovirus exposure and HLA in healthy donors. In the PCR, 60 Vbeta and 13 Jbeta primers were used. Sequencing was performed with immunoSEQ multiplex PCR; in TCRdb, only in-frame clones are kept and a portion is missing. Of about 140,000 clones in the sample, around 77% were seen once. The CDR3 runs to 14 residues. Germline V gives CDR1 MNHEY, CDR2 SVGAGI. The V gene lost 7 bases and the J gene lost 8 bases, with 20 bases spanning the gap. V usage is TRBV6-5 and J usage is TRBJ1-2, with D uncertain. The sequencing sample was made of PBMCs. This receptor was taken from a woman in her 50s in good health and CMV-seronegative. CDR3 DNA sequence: TGTGCCAGCAAAACCTCAGCAAACCCGGGGGGCTACACCTTC. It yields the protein CASKTSANPGGYTF.